Listed below are T cell receptor beta chains from one sample, sequenced in a study of shared clonotypes between healthy human individuals. Sequenced by immunoSEQ multiplex PCR; TCRdb stores in-frame clones only, minus some. The data contain around 2.1 million clones, 90% to 95% of them singletons. The material sequenced was naive CD8+ T cells from PBMCs. These receptors were collected from a man aged 18 to 35 in good health. Some clones in this sample may be carry-over from other donors' samples. Each CDR3 is given with its conserved first and last residue. D genes are given only for firm matches. The size of a clone is reported for some rows only, either as once, few or many, or as a class for expanded clones.

v_gene: TRBV13; j_gene: TRBJ2-1; abundance: .; d_gene: TRBD1; CDR3aa: CASSLTGDEQFF; CDR3nt: TGTGCCAGCAGCCTGACAGGGGATGAGCAGTTCTTC
v_gene: TRBV6-5; j_gene: TRBJ2-2; abundance: .; d_gene: .; CDR3aa: CASNPLGAGELFF; CDR3nt: TGTGCCAGCAACCCCCTAGGGGCCGGGGAGCTGTTTTTT
v_gene: TRBV28; j_gene: TRBJ1-5; abundance: .; d_gene: .; CDR3aa: CASSSRRRGAEGNQPQHF; CDR3nt: TGTGCCAGCAGTTCCCGTCGCCGAGGGGCTGAAGGCAATCAGCCCCAGCATTTT
v_gene: TRBV28; j_gene: TRBJ2-2; abundance: .; d_gene: TRBD1; CDR3aa: CASRRQGNTGELFF; CDR3nt: TGTGCCAGCAGACGACAGGGGAACACCGGGGAGCTGTTTTTT
v_gene: TRBV28; j_gene: TRBJ2-7; abundance: .; d_gene: .; CDR3aa: CASSLYPRGRAPYEQYF; CDR3nt: TGTGCCAGCAGTTTATACCCCCGGGGCCGAGCTCCCTACGAGCAGTACTTC
v_gene: TRBV5-8; j_gene: TRBJ1-5; abundance: .; d_gene: .; CDR3aa: CASSFGQPQHF; CDR3nt: TGTGCCAGCAGCTTTGGTCAGCCCCAGCATTTT
v_gene: TRBV27; j_gene: TRBJ2-1; abundance: .; d_gene: .; CDR3aa: CASSSPFNEQFF; CDR3nt: TGTGCCAGCAGTTCCCCGTTCAATGAGCAGTTCTTC
v_gene: TRBV10-3; j_gene: TRBJ2-2; abundance: .; d_gene: .; CDR3aa: CAIRGETGELFF; CDR3nt: TGTGCCATCAGGGGGGAGACCGGGGAGCTGTTTTTT
v_gene: TRBV9; j_gene: TRBJ2-5; abundance: .; d_gene: TRBD1; CDR3aa: CASSVDRGETQYF; CDR3nt: TGTGCCAGCAGCGTGGACAGGGGAGAGACCCAGTACTTC
v_gene: TRBV7-8; j_gene: TRBJ2-5; abundance: .; d_gene: .; CDR3aa: CASSPSLYLVETQYF; CDR3nt: TGTGCCAGCAGCCCTAGTCTTTACTTGGTGGAGACCCAGTACTTC
v_gene: TRBV6-1; j_gene: TRBJ2-7; abundance: .; d_gene: .; CDR3aa: CASSDGTLSSYEQYF; CDR3nt: TGTGCCAGCAGTGACGGGACACTGAGCTCCTACGAGCAGTACTTC
v_gene: TRBV5-4; j_gene: TRBJ2-1; abundance: once; d_gene: .; CDR3aa: CASSSPVNEQFF; CDR3nt: TGTGCCAGCAGCTCCCCGGTCAATGAGCAGTTCTTC
v_gene: TRBV19; j_gene: TRBJ2-3; abundance: .; d_gene: .; CDR3aa: CASSIRVRGSDTQYF; CDR3nt: TGTGCCAGTAGTATTAGAGTACGGGGCTCAGATACGCAGTATTTT
v_gene: TRBV9; j_gene: TRBJ1-4; abundance: .; d_gene: TRBD1; CDR3aa: CASSGQGADEKLFF; CDR3nt: TGTGCCAGCAGCGGACAGGGGGCGGATGAAAAACTGTTTTTT
v_gene: TRBV27; j_gene: TRBJ2-3; abundance: .; d_gene: TRBD2; CDR3aa: CASRTLTSGESTDTQYF; CDR3nt: TGTGCCAGCAGAACCCTTACTAGCGGGGAAAGCACAGATACGCAGTATTTT
v_gene: TRBV11-2; j_gene: TRBJ1-2; abundance: .; d_gene: TRBD1; CDR3aa: CASSPTGGQYYGYTF; CDR3nt: TGTGCCAGCAGCCCAACAGGGGGCCAATACTATGGCTACACCTTC
v_gene: TRBV28; j_gene: TRBJ2-5; abundance: .; d_gene: TRBD2; CDR3aa: CASSPRGLAGQETQYF; CDR3nt: TGTGCCAGCAGTCCCCGCGGGCTAGCGGGACAAGAGACCCAGTACTTC
v_gene: TRBV9; j_gene: TRBJ2-3; abundance: .; d_gene: TRBD2; CDR3aa: CASSFGLAGDSQYF; CDR3nt: TGTGCCAGCAGCTTCGGACTAGCGGGAGATTCACAGTATTTT
v_gene: TRBV27; j_gene: TRBJ1-5; abundance: few; d_gene: .; CDR3aa: CASSLSRVGNQPQHF; CDR3nt: TGTGCCAGCAGTTTGTCCAGGGTAGGTAATCAGCCCCAGCATTTT
v_gene: TRBV9; j_gene: TRBJ2-7; abundance: .; d_gene: .; CDR3aa: CASTQGGGSSYEQYF; CDR3nt: TGTGCCAGCACCCAGGGAGGGGGTTCCTCCTACGAGCAGTACTTC
v_gene: TRBV7-2; j_gene: TRBJ2-3; abundance: .; d_gene: .; CDR3aa: CASSPRGIGSDTQYF; CDR3nt: TGTGCCAGCAGCCCCCGGGGCATTGGGTCTGATACGCAGTATTTT
v_gene: TRBV9; j_gene: TRBJ1-2; abundance: .; d_gene: .; CDR3aa: CASSVSLDVGSNGYTF; CDR3nt: TGTGCCAGCAGCGTTAGCTTAGATGTGGGGAGCAATGGCTACACCTTC
v_gene: TRBV6-1; j_gene: TRBJ2-1; abundance: .; d_gene: TRBD2; CDR3aa: CASSEPSGGTHKMLNEQFF; CDR3nt: TGTGCCAGCAGTGAACCGAGCGGGGGAACCCACAAGATGTTGAATGAGCAGTTCTTC
v_gene: TRBV4-1; j_gene: TRBJ2-7; abundance: .; d_gene: .; CDR3aa: CASSQDPRGTDEQYF; CDR3nt: TGCGCCAGCAGCCAAGACCCCCGGGGGACGGACGAGCAGTACTTC
v_gene: TRBV9; j_gene: TRBJ1-2; abundance: .; d_gene: TRBD1; CDR3aa: CASSVGTGGYGYTF; CDR3nt: TGTGCCAGCAGCGTAGGGACAGGGGGCTATGGCTACACCTTC
v_gene: TRBV25-1; j_gene: TRBJ2-5; abundance: once; d_gene: TRBD1; CDR3aa: CASRDRDREETQYF; CDR3nt: TGTGCCAGCAGAGACCGGGACAGGGAAGAGACCCAGTACTTC
v_gene: TRBV4-2; j_gene: TRBJ2-1; abundance: .; d_gene: TRBD1; CDR3aa: CASSHGTDSQNEQFF; CDR3nt: TGTGCCAGCAGCCACGGGACAGACAGTCAGAATGAGCAGTTCTTC
v_gene: TRBV7-9; j_gene: TRBJ2-2; abundance: .; d_gene: .; CDR3aa: CASSLGSGPTGELFF; CDR3nt: TGTGCCAGCAGCTTAGGATCGGGGCCCACCGGGGAGCTGTTTTTT
v_gene: TRBV7-9; j_gene: TRBJ2-2; abundance: once; d_gene: .; CDR3aa: CASSRSGGATGELFF; CDR3nt: TGTGCCAGCAGCCGTAGCGGCGGGGCCACCGGGGAGCTGTTTTTT
v_gene: TRBV30; j_gene: TRBJ2-7; abundance: .; d_gene: TRBD2; CDR3aa: CACLSLGLAGESSYEQYF; CDR3nt: TGTGCCTGCCTCAGCCTCGGACTAGCGGGCGAGAGCTCCTACGAGCAGTACTTC
v_gene: TRBV27; j_gene: TRBJ1-2; abundance: .; d_gene: .; CDR3aa: CASSLSPGIGYTF; CDR3nt: TGTGCCAGCAGTTTATCCCCAGGGATAGGCTACACCTTC
v_gene: TRBV13; j_gene: TRBJ2-1; abundance: .; d_gene: .; CDR3aa: CASSLQGNEQFF; CDR3nt: TGTGCCAGCAGCCTACAGGGAAATGAGCAGTTCTTC
v_gene: TRBV10-2; j_gene: TRBJ2-1; abundance: .; d_gene: TRBD2; CDR3aa: CASSVRPGTSGLYNEQFF; CDR3nt: TGCGCCAGCAGTGTACGTCCCGGGACTAGCGGGTTATACAATGAGCAGTTCTTC
v_gene: TRBV28; j_gene: TRBJ1-4; abundance: .; d_gene: .; CDR3aa: CASSLSRANEKLFF; CDR3nt: TGTGCCAGCAGTTTAAGCAGGGCTAATGAAAAACTGTTTTTT
v_gene: TRBV9; j_gene: TRBJ2-1; abundance: .; d_gene: .; CDR3aa: CASSPSLGEQFF; CDR3nt: TGTGCCAGCAGCCCAAGTTTGGGTGAGCAGTTCTTC
v_gene: TRBV9; j_gene: TRBJ1-2; abundance: .; d_gene: .; CDR3aa: CASSEGPRDRYGYTF; CDR3nt: TGTGCCAGCAGCGAGGGTCCCCGGGACCGCTATGGCTACACCTTC
v_gene: TRBV7-9; j_gene: TRBJ2-1; abundance: .; d_gene: TRBD1; CDR3aa: CASSSRDSLTYNEQFF; CDR3nt: TGTGCCAGCAGCAGCCGGGACAGCCTAACCTACAATGAGCAGTTCTTC
v_gene: TRBV29-1; j_gene: TRBJ1-5; abundance: few; d_gene: .; CDR3aa: CSVAPGMSNQPQHF; CDR3nt: TGCAGCGTTGCCCCTGGGATGAGCAATCAGCCCCAGCATTTT
v_gene: TRBV19; j_gene: TRBJ2-7; abundance: .; d_gene: .; CDR3aa: CASSAGRGEQYF; CDR3nt: TGTGCCAGTAGTGCAGGGAGAGGCGAGCAGTACTTC
v_gene: TRBV19; j_gene: TRBJ2-7; abundance: .; d_gene: .; CDR3aa: CASSRGLGTYEQYF; CDR3nt: TGTGCCAGTAGTCGCGGGTTGGGTACCTACGAGCAGTACTTC
v_gene: TRBV2; j_gene: TRBJ1-1; abundance: few; d_gene: .; CDR3aa: CASSGAGVGTEAFF; CDR3nt: TGTGCCAGCAGTGGAGCAGGGGTAGGTACTGAAGCTTTCTTT
v_gene: TRBV10-3; j_gene: TRBJ2-3; abundance: once; d_gene: .; CDR3aa: CAIRDQETDTQYF; CDR3nt: TGTGCCATCAGGGACCAAGAAACAGATACGCAGTATTTT
v_gene: TRBV9; j_gene: TRBJ2-1; abundance: .; d_gene: TRBD2; CDR3aa: CASSLGLAGALSYEQFF; CDR3nt: TGTGCCTCTTCCCTGGGGCTAGCGGGAGCTCTGAGCTATGAGCAGTTCTTC
v_gene: TRBV7-9; j_gene: TRBJ1-4; abundance: .; d_gene: .; CDR3aa: CASSLGEGGSSPTNEKLFF; CDR3nt: TGTGCCAGCAGCTTAGGGGAGGGAGGATCGAGCCCAACTAATGAAAAACTGTTTTTT
v_gene: TRBV27; j_gene: TRBJ2-3; abundance: .; d_gene: .; CDR3aa: CASSFMRSTDTQYF; CDR3nt: TGTGCCAGCAGTTTTATGAGATCCACAGATACGCAGTATTTT
v_gene: TRBV19; j_gene: TRBJ1-1; abundance: .; d_gene: .; CDR3aa: CASSPDREGGSEAFF; CDR3nt: TGTGCCAGTAGTCCGGATCGCGAGGGGGGTTCTGAAGCTTTCTTT
v_gene: TRBV9; j_gene: TRBJ1-1; abundance: .; d_gene: .; CDR3aa: CASSSERGGRVAEAFF; CDR3nt: TGTGCCAGCAGCTCCGAGAGGGGGGGCAGGGTCGCTGAAGCTTTCTTT
v_gene: TRBV2; j_gene: TRBJ2-1; abundance: .; d_gene: TRBD2; CDR3aa: CASSESGGRTYNEQFF; CDR3nt: TGTGCCAGCAGTGAATCCGGCGGGAGGACCTACAATGAGCAGTTCTTC
v_gene: TRBV4-3; j_gene: TRBJ2-7; abundance: .; d_gene: TRBD1; CDR3aa: CASSPGTASTYEQYF; CDR3nt: TGCGCCAGCAGCCCTGGGACAGCGAGTACCTACGAGCAGTACTTC
v_gene: TRBV28; j_gene: TRBJ2-7; abundance: .; d_gene: TRBD1; CDR3aa: CASSLSRQGREQYF; CDR3nt: TGTGCCAGCAGTTTATCGAGACAGGGACGCGAGCAGTACTTC